Following are 27 T cell receptor beta chains from one sample sequenced in a study of T cell repertoires in cytomegalovirus infection. TCRdb used MiXCR to reprocess the reads, holding one entry per CDR3 protein. The table has over 150,000 distinct CDR3 sequences, roughly a sixth seen once. The sample taken for sequencing was CD8+ T cells from PBMCs. These receptors all stem from a human donor in good health (CMV status not recorded). Some clones in this sample may be carry-over from other donors' samples.

V usage is TRBV5-5 and J usage is TRBJ2-1, with 10 bases matching TRBD2. The CDR3 runs to 15 residues. V gave up 2 bases and J gave up 8 bases; unmatched junction bases: 7. Germline assignment: CDR1 SGHKS and CDR2 YYEKEE (reference sequence). The CDR3 loop reads CASSFRGLAGDEQFF. The CDR3 bases are TGTGCCAGCAGCTTCCGAGGCCTAGCGGGGGATGAGCAGTTCTTC.

The genes are TRBV7-8 and TRBJ1-1; D gene ambiguous. V was clipped by 6 bases and J by 0 bases, with 14 bases between them. Germline CDR1 and CDR2: SGHVS and FQNEAQ. The CDR3 extends over 15 amino acids. This chain's CDR3 is CASRSSGNMNTEAFF. CDR3 in DNA: TGTGCCAGCAGGTCGTCCGGGAACATGAACACTGAAGCTTTCTTT.

The chain carries TRBV7-8 and TRBJ1-2, with D possibly matching TRBD1 (5 bases). The CDR3 length is 15 residues. The germline V gene encodes CDR1 SGHVS and CDR2 FQNEAQ. With 4 bases removed from V and 4 bases from J, the gap between germline ends came to 16 bases. In DNA, the CDR3 is TGTGCCAGCAGCTCTTACAGGAGGCAAGGCTATGGCTACACCTTC. Amino acids: CASSSYRRQGYGYTF.

A few counts support this clonotype. This chain joins TRBV6-1 and TRBJ1-1; a possible D gene is TRBD1 (5 bases). Trimming took off 11 bases at V and 4 bases at J, with 14 bases between the two ends. CDR1 and CDR2 (germline): MNHNS, SASEGT. There are 12 residues in the CDR3. The CDR3 here is CAVWFGTTEAFF. CDR3 nucleotide sequence: TGTGCCGTATGGTTCGGGACCACTGAAGCTTTCTTT.

The genes are TRBV7-9 and TRBJ2-7; the D gene is possibly TRBD2 (6 bases). From germline, CDR1 is SEHNR and CDR2 FQNEAQ (reference sequence). Trimming pared 1 base from V and 5 bases from J, leaving 9 bases between. This CDR3 comprises 13 residues. In nucleotides, the CDR3 is TGTGCCAGCAGCTTAGGATGGAGGGACGAGCAGTACTTC. This translates into CASSLGWRDEQYF.

The chain employs TRBV4-1 and TRBJ2-3; D is undetermined. Trimming left V 3 bases short and J 6 bases short, with 10 bases between. This CDR3 contains 13 residues. The V gene's germline CDR1 is MGHRA and CDR2 YSYEKL. CDR3 residues: CASSHGPADTQYF. Written as DNA, the CDR3 is TGCGCCAGCAGCCATGGCCCTGCGGATACGCAGTATTTT.

The chain links TRBV28 to TRBJ2-7; possibly TRBD1 for D (6 bases). Trimming shortened V by 5 bases and J by 4 bases, and 18 bases separated the two germline ends. The CDR3 covers 15 residues. Germline V CDR1 and CDR2: MDHEN, SYDVKM. The CDR3 DNA follows: TGTGCCAGCAGTCCTACCACCGGGACAATATACGAGCAGTACTTC. Translated: CASSPTTGTIYEQYF.

There are a few counts of this clonotype. The rearrangement joins TRBV7-9 to TRBJ1-1; 7 bases are shared with TRBD1. In germline, CDR1 is SEHNR, CDR2 FQNEAQ (reference sequence). J lost 4 bases, V lost 0 bases, and 11 bases had no gene match. The length of the CDR3 is 17 residues. DNA of the CDR3: TGTGCCAGCAGCTTAGCACAGGGGATTTTCTGGGGCACTGAAGCTTTCTTT. Its translation is CASSLAQGIFWGTEAFF.

The CDR3 protein is CASSLGRPGIAGKLSYEQYF. As DNA, the CDR3 is TGTGCCAGCAGCTTAGGTCGTCCCGGCATAGCGGGGAAACTCTCCTACGAGCAGTACTTC. V and J are TRBV7-6 and TRBJ2-7, with TRBD2 matching 8 bases. Trimming took 1 base from V and 0 from J; bases not matched to a gene: 17. The CDR3 runs 20 residues. The germline V gene has CDR1 SGHVS and CDR2 FNYEAQ. Using reference TRBV7-6 and TRBJ2-7 for the parts outside the CDR3, the full variable domain is GAGVSQSPRYKVTKRGQDVALRCDPISGHVSLYWYRQALGQGPEFLTYFNYEAQQDKSGLPNDRFSAERPEGSISTLTIQRTEQRDSAMYRCASSLGRPGIAGKLSYEQYFGPGTRLTVT.

The V call is TRBV20-1, the J call TRBJ2-3; D gene uncertain. This CDR3 spans 12 amino acids. V lost 5 bases and J 5 bases, leaving 11 bases between the germline ends. In germline, CDR1 is DFQATT, CDR2 SNEGSKA (reference sequence). CDR3 amino acids: CSADHNGDTQYF. As DNA, the CDR3 is TGCAGTGCTGACCACAACGGAGATACGCAGTATTTT.

This clonotype was seen only a few times. The chain couples TRBV7-9 to TRBJ2-3, with D unclear. The length of the CDR3 is 15 residues. The germline V gene encodes CDR1 SEHNR and CDR2 FQNEAQ (reference sequence). V gave up 4 bases and J gave up 2 bases, with 13 bases separating them. For the CDR3, the DNA is TGTGCCAGCAGCTCCCCCAGCAAGCTCACAGATACGCAGTATTTT. It translates to CASSSPSKLTDTQYF.

This rearrangement joins TRBV4-1 to TRBJ1-1, with D perhaps TRBD1 (5 bases). The CDR3 loop spans 14 amino acids. Germline-derived CDR1 and CDR2 are MGHRA and YSYEKL. Trimming shortened V by 1 base and J by 0 bases, and 6 bases separated the two germline ends. CDR3 region: CASSQGQLNTEAFF. In DNA form, the CDR3 reads TGCGCCAGCAGCCAAGGACAGTTGAACACTGAAGCTTTCTTT.

This clonotype was detected a few times. This chain connects TRBV7-9 to TRBJ2-2; 7 bases map to TRBD1. Germline CDR1 SEHNR, CDR2 FQNEAQ (reference sequence). The J segment lost 7 bases and the V segment lost 8 bases, leaving 16 bases of the junction unmatched. There are 16 residues in the CDR3. Here the CDR3 reads CASRAPGGSYDGELFF. CDR3 nucleotide sequence: TGTGCCAGCCGGGCCCCAGGGGGAAGTTATGACGGGGAGCTGTTTTTT.

The chain is built from TRBV7-9 and TRBJ1-1; 10 nucleotides match TRBD1. The CDR3 has 15 amino acids. Unmatched junction bases numbered 8, after V lost 1 base and J lost 9 bases. CDR1 and CDR2 from the germline V gene are SEHNR and FQNEAQ (reference sequence). The CDR3 is CASSLGRTGGIKAFF. The CDR3 DNA is TGTGCCAGCAGCTTAGGGAGGACAGGGGGAATTAAAGCTTTCTTT.

This clonotype turned up a few times. This rearrangement joins TRBV3-1 to TRBJ1-1, with D uncertain. Germline values: CDR1 LGHDT, CDR2 YNNKEL (reference sequence). Trimming removed 3 bases from V and 4 bases from J, with 12 bases in between. The CDR3 runs 14 residues. CDR3 protein: CASSQDLSSTEAFF. CDR3 DNA: TGTGCCAGCAGCCAGGACCTCTCGAGCACTGAAGCTTTCTTT.

This chain joins TRBV10-3 and TRBJ2-7; D gene uncertain. Germline CDR1 and CDR2: ENHRY and SYGVKD. Trimming took 4 bases from V and 5 from J, leaving 6 bases between them. This CDR3 contains 11 residues. The DNA of the CDR3 is TGTGCCATCAGTGGCGGCCACGAGCAGTACTTC. It encodes CAISGGHEQYF.

The rearrangement uses TRBV19 and TRBJ2-6; D possibly corresponds to TRBD2 (5 bases). The germline gives CDR1 LNHDA, CDR2 SQIVND (reference sequence). V lost 3 bases, J lost 5 bases, and 11 bases lay in between. The CDR3 length is 15 residues. CDR3 coding DNA: TGTGCCAGTAGTATCCTGAGGGAGCGGGCCAACGTCCTGACTTTC. It translates to CASSILRERANVLTF.

This clonotype turned up a few times. The genes are TRBV7-2 and TRBJ2-5, with 9 positions matching TRBD2. V was clipped by 6 bases and J by 5 bases; unmatched bases: 13. The length of the CDR3 is 16 residues. From germline, CDR1 is SGHTA and CDR2 FQGNSA. DNA of the CDR3: TGTGCCAGCAGACTGAAGCGGGGGGCCTCCCAGGAGACCCAGTACTTC. Protein: CASRLKRGASQETQYF.

This clonotype has more than one count but fewer than ten. V usage is TRBV12-3 or TRBV12-4 and J usage is TRBJ2-3; perhaps TRBD1 as D (5 bases). Trimming removed 6 bases from V and 2 bases from J, with 12 bases in between. CDR3 length equals 14 residues. The CDR3 loop reads CASSRTGPTDTQYF. The CDR3, as DNA: TGTGCCAGCAGCCGCACAGGTCCCACAGATACGCAGTATTTT.

This clonotype was seen only a few times. CDR3 residues: CAISDRIEDGYTF. The DNA of the CDR3 is TGTGCCATCAGTGACAGGATAGAGGATGGCTACACCTTC. The chain carries TRBV10-3 and TRBJ1-2; D gene ambiguous. The CDR3 has 13 residues. The germline V gene has CDR1 ENHRY and CDR2 SYGVKD. Deletions cut 3 bases from V and 6 bases from J, with 11 bases between.

This clonotype was seen a few times. The CDR3 DNA is TGTGCCACCGGAATCTTTACAGGGGGGGCCTACGAGCAGTACTTC. Amino acids: CATGIFTGGAYEQYF. This chain connects TRBV6-5 to TRBJ2-7; the D gene is possibly TRBD1 (8 bases). The germline V and J ends were trimmed by 10 bases and 2 bases, with 21 bases remaining between them. Germline-derived CDR1 and CDR2 are MNHEY and SVGAGI. The CDR3 spans 15 residues.

This clonotype was observed many times. The rearrangement links TRBV7-8 to TRBJ2-7; the match to TRBD2 covers 11 bases. Unmatched junction bases numbered 3, after V lost 5 bases and J lost 0 bases. The CDR3 loop spans 15 amino acids. Per the germline V gene, CDR1 is SGHVS and CDR2 is FQNEAQ. CDR3 region: CASSPGLAGSYEQYF. The CDR3 DNA follows: TGTGCCAGCAGCCCCGGACTAGCGGGCTCCTACGAGCAGTACTTC.

In this sample, this clonotype turned up a few times. This sequence joins TRBV7-6 and TRBJ2-1; 14 positions match TRBD2. V lost 2 bases and J lost 7; bases outside the gene matches: 4. Per the germline V gene, CDR1 is SGHVS and CDR2 is FNYEAQ. CDR3 length: 16 residues. CDR3 amino acids: CASSLRLAGGRNEQFF. As DNA, the CDR3 is TGTGCCAGCAGCTTACGACTAGCGGGGGGGCGTAATGAGCAGTTCTTC.

This chain joins TRBV12-5 and TRBJ1-2; weak D call: TRBD1 (6 bases). In germline, CDR1 is LGHNT, CDR2 FRNRAP. The CDR3 extends over 13 amino acids. Trimming took off 2 bases at V and 5 bases at J, with 9 bases between the two ends. The DNA for the CDR3 is TGTGCTAGTGGTTTGTACAGGGAGTATGGCTACACCTTC. Protein: CASGLYREYGYTF.

The chain carries TRBV28 and TRBJ2-7; 10 nucleotides agree with TRBD1. The CDR3 runs 15 residues. V dropped 2 bases and J dropped 4; count of bases not matched to a gene: 5. Germline CDR1 reads MDHEN; CDR2 reads SYDVKM. CDR3 in DNA: TGTGCCAGCAGTTTAAGGGGACAGGGGTTTTACGAGCAGTACTTC. This translates into CASSLRGQGFYEQYF.

The CDR3: CATSDFPMRSGGSNEQFF. CDR3 bases: TGTGCCACCAGTGATTTCCCGATGAGGTCAGGGGGTTCCAATGAGCAGTTCTTC. V usage is TRBV24-1 and J usage is TRBJ2-1, with 7 bases that match TRBD1. The CDR3 has 18 residues. The germline V gene encodes CDR1 KGHDR and CDR2 SFDVKD. After removal of 1 base from V and 6 bases from J, the junction contained 14 bases not matched to a gene.

The gene calls are TRBV7-6 and TRBJ2-7; D might be TRBD1 (7 bases). This CDR3 comprises 15 residues. V gave up 8 bases and J gave up 3 bases, with 20 bases separating them. Germline lookup yields CDR1 SGHVS and CDR2 FNYEAQ. CDR3 coding DNA: TGTGCCAGCGTCCCGAAGGGCGGGACAGACTACGAGCAGTACTTC. This codes for CASVPKGGTDYEQYF.